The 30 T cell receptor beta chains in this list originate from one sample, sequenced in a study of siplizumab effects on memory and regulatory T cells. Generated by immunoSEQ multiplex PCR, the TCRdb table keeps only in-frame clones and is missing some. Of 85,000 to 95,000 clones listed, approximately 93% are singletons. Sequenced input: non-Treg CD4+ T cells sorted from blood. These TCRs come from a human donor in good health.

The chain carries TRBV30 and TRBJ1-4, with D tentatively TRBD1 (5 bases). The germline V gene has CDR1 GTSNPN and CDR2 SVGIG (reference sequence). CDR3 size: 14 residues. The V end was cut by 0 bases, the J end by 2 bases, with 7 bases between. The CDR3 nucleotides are TGTGCCTGGAGTGTAGGGACTACTAATGAAAAACTGTTTTTT. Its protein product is CAWSVGTTNEKLFF.

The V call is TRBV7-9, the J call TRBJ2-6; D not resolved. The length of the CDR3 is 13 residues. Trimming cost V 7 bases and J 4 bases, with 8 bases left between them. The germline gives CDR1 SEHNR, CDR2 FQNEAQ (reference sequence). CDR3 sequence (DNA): TGTGCCAGCATGTTTTTGGGGGCCAACGTCCTGACTTTC. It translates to CASMFLGANVLTF.

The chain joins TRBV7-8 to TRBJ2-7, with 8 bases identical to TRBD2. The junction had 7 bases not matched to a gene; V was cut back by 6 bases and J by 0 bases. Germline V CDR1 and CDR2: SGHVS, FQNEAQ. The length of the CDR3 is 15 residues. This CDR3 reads CASSQNLAGSYEQYF. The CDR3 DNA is TGTGCCAGCAGTCAAAACCTAGCGGGCTCCTACGAGCAGTACTTC.

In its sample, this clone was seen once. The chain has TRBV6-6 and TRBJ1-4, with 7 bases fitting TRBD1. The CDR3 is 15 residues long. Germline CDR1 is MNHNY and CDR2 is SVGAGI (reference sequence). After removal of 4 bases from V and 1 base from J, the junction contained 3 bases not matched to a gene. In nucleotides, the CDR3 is TGTGCCAGCAGTTCAGACAGGGTAACTAATGAAAAACTGTTTTTT. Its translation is CASSSDRVTNEKLFF.

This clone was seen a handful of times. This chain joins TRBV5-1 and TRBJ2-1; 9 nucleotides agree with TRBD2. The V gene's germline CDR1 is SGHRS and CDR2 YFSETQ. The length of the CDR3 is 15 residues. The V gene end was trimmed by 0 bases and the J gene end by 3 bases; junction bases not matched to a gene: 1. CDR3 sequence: CASSLVAGDYNEQFF. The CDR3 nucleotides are TGCGCCAGCAGCTTGGTAGCGGGAGACTACAATGAGCAGTTCTTC.

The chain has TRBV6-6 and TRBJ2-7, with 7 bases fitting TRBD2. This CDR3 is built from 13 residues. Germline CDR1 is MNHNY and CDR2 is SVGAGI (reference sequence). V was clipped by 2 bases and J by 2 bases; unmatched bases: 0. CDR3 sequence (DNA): TGTGCCAGCAGTTACGGGAGGGCCTACGAGCAGTACTTC. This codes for CASSYGRAYEQYF.

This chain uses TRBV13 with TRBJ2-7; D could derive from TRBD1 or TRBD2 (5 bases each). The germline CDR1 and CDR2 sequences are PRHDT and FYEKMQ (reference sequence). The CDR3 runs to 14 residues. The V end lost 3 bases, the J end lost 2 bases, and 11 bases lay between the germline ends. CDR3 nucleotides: TGTGCCAGCAGCTTCCGGGACCTTACCTACGAGCAGTACTTC. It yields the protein CASSFRDLTYEQYF.

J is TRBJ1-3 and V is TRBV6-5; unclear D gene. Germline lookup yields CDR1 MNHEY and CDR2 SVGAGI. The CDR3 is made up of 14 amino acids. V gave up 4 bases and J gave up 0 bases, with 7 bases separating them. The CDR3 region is CASSSLSSGNTIYF. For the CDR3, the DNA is TGTGCCAGCAGTTCATTGAGCTCTGGAAACACCATATATTTT.

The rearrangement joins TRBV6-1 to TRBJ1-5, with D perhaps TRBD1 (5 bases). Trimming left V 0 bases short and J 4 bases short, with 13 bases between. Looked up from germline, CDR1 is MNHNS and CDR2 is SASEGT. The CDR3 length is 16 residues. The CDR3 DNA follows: TGTGCCAGCAGTGAAGCGCTTGCAGGGCTGAATCAGCCCCAGCATTTT. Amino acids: CASSEALAGLNQPQHF.

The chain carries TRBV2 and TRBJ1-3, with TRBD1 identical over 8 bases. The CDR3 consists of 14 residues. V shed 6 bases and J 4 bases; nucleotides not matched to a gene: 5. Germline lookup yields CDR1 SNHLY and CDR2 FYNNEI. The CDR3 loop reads CASSLRTGGNTIYF. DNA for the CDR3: TGTGCCAGCAGCCTCAGGACAGGGGGAAACACCATATATTTT.

CDR3 in DNA: TGTGCAAGTCGCTCCATTGGCGAGACTGAAGCTTTCTTT. Translated, it gives CASRSIGETEAFF. The rearrangement joins TRBV12-2 to TRBJ1-1. TRBV12-2 is assigned pseudogene status. The CDR3 spans 13 residues.

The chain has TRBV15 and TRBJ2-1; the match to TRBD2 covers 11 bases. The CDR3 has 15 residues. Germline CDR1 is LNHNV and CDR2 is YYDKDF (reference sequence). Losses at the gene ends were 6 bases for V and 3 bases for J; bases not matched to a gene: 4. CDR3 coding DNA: TGTGCCACCAGTAGCGGGGGGGCGGGCTACAATGAGCAGTTCTTC. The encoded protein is CATSSGGAGYNEQFF.

The CDR3 is CASRQGLRQETQYF. CDR3 coding DNA: TGTGCCAGCAGACAGGGACTACGCCAAGAGACCCAGTACTTC. The chain employs TRBV6-5 and TRBJ2-5, with TRBD2 as a possible D gene (7 bases). The germline V gene encodes CDR1 MNHEY and CDR2 SVGAGI. Trimming removed 6 bases at V and 1 base at J, with 12 bases between. The CDR3 length is 14 residues.

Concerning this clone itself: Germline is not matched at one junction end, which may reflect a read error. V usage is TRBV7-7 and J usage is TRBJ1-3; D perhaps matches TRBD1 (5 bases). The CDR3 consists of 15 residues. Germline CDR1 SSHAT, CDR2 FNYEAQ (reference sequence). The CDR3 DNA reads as TGTGCTAGCAGCTTAGGGGCCAACTCTGGAAACACCATATATTTT. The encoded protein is CASSLGANSGNTIYF.

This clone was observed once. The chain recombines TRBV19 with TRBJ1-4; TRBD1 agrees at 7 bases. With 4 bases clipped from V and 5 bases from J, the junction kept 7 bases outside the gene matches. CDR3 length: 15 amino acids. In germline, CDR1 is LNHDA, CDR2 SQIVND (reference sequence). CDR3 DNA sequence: TGTGCCAGTAGTAGGGACGGGACAGCCAATGAAAAACTGTTTTTT. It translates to CASSRDGTANEKLFF.

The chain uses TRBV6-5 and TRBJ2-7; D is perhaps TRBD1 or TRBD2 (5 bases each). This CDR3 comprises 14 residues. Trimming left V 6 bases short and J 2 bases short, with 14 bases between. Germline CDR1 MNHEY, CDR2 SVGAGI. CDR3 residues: CASRGTPHTYEQYF. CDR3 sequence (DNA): TGTGCCAGCAGAGGGACCCCTCATACCTACGAGCAGTACTTC.

The CDR3 reads CASSPRVPGQTTGELFF. As DNA, the CDR3 is TGTGCCAGCTCACCAAGGGTACCGGGACAGACCACCGGGGAGCTGTTTTTT. V gene TRBV18 combines with J gene TRBJ2-2, with 7 bases identical to TRBD1. This CDR3 is 17 amino acids long. The V gene end was trimmed by 2 bases and the J gene end by 4 bases; junction bases not matched to a gene: 10. CDR1 is KGHSH, CDR2 LQKENI, per germline.

The CDR3 loop reads CASSPRGTGELFF. CDR3 bases: TGTGCCAGCAGCCCAAGGGGCACCGGGGAGCTGTTTTTT. The rearrangement joins TRBV7-8 to TRBJ2-2; TRBD1 is a possible D gene (5 bases). V was clipped by 5 bases and J by 4 bases, with 8 bases between them. The germline V gene encodes CDR1 SGHVS and CDR2 FQNEAQ. The CDR3 totals 13 residues. Full variable domain (remainder filled in from reference TRBV7-8 and TRBJ2-2): GAGVSQSPRYKVAKRGQDVALRCDPISGHVSLFWYQQALGQGPEFLTYFQNEAQLDKSGLPSDRFFAERPEGSVSTLKIQRTQQEDSAVYLCASSPRGTGELFFGEGSRLTVL.

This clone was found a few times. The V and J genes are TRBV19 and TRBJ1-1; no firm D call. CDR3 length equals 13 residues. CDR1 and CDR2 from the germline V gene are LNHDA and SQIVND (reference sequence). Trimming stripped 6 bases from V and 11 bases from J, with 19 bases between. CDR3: CASRPSSREDAFF. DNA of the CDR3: TGTGCCAGTAGACCCTCTTCAAGGGAGGACGCTTTCTTT.

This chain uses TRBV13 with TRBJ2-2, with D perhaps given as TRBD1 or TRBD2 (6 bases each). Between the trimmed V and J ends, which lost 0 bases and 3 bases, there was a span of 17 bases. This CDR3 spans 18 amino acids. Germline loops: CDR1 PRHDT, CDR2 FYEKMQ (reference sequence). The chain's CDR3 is CASSLGLRSGGHTGELFF. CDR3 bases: TGTGCCAGCAGCTTAGGCCTCAGAAGTGGGGGGCACACCGGGGAGCTGTTTTTT. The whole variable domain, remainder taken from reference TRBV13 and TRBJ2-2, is AAGVIQSPRHLIKEKRETATLKCYPIPRHDTVYWYQQGPGQDPQFLISFYEKMQSDKGSIPDRFSAQQFSDYHSELNMSSLELGDSALYFCASSLGLRSGGHTGELFFGEGSRLTVL.

For the CDR3, the DNA is TGTGCCAGCAGCCGGTGGCTAGCGGGAGGCGCAGATACGCAGTATTTT. Residues: CASSRWLAGGADTQYF. V gene TRBV7-2 combines with J gene TRBJ2-3; 11 bases fit TRBD2. J was trimmed by 4 bases and V by 5 bases; bases with no gene match: 8. In germline, CDR1 is SGHTA, CDR2 FQGNSA. This CDR3 is 16 amino acids long.

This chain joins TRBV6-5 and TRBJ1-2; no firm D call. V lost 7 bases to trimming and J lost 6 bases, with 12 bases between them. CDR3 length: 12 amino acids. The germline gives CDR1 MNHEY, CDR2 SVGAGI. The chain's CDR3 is CASTANKNGYTF. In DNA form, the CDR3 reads TGTGCCAGCACCGCGAACAAGAATGGCTACACCTTC.

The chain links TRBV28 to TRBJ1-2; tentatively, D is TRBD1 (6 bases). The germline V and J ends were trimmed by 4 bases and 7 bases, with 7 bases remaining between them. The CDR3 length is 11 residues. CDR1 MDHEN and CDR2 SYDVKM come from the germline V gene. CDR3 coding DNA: TGTGCCAGCAGTTGGGGGGCTGGCTACACCTTC. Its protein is CASSWGAGYTF.

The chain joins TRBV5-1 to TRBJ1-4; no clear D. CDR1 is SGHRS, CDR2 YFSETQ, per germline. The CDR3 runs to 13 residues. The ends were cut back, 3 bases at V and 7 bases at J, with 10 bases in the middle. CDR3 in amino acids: CASSSETGEKLFF. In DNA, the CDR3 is TGCGCCAGCAGCTCCGAGACCGGTGAAAAACTGTTTTTT.

The CDR3 loop reads CASSDAYEQYF. As DNA, the CDR3 is TGTGCCAGCAGTGACGCCTACGAGCAGTACTTC. The genes are TRBV25-1 and TRBJ2-7; no reliable D call. Germline V CDR1 and CDR2: MGHDK, SYGVNS. Trimming shortened V by 3 bases and J by 2 bases, and 2 bases separated the two germline ends. There are 11 residues in the CDR3.

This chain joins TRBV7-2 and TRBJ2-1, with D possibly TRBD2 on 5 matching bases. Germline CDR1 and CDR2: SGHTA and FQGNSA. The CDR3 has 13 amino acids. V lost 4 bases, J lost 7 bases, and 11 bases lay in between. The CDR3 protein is CASSSPGVNEQFF. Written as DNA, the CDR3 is TGTGCCAGCAGCTCCCCCGGGGTAAATGAGCAGTTCTTC.

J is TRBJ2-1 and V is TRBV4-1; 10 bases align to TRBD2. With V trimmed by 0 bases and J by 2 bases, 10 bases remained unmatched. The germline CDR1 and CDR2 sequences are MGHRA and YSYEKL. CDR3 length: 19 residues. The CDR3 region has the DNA TGCGCCAGCAGCCAAGATCCCTCTCGACTAGCGGGCACCTACAATGAGCAGTTCTTC. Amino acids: CASSQDPSRLAGTYNEQFF.

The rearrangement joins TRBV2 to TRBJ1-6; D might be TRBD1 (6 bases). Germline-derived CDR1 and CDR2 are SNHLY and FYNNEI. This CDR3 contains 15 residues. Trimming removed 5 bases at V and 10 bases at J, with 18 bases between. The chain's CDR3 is CASSTTQGEVSPLHF. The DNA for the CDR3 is TGTGCCAGCAGTACAACACAGGGTGAGGTATCACCCCTCCACTTT.

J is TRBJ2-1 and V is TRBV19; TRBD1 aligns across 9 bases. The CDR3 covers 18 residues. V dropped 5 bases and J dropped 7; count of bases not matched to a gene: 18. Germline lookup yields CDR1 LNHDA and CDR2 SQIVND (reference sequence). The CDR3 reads CASSDHTGRTGVMNEQFF. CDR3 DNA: TGTGCCAGTAGTGATCATACCGGAAGGACAGGGGTTATGAATGAGCAGTTCTTC.

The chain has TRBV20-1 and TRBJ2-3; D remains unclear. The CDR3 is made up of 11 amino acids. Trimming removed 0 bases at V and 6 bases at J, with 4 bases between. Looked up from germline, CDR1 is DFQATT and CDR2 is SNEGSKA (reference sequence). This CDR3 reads CSARDPDTQYF. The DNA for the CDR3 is TGCAGTGCTAGAGATCCGGATACGCAGTATTTT.